What follows are 16 T cell receptor beta chains derived from one specimen sequenced in a study of blood T cell repertoires in COVID-19. Produced via immunoSEQ multiplex PCR; TCRdb's table is partial and in-frame only. The data show fewer than 250,000 clones, roughly nine tenths seen once. The sample comprised peripheral blood. The source of these receptors is a man aged 40-50 years with acute or convalescent COVID-19.

The chain employs TRBV12-3 or TRBV12-4 and TRBJ2-1, with 10 positions matching TRBD1. CDR3 length: 13 amino acids. V was pared by 7 bases and J by 12 bases, with 9 bases of the junction left unmatched. CDR3 bases: TGTGCCAGCAACCAGGGACAGGGGATCCCGCAGTTCTTC. This encodes CASNQGQGIPQFF.

The J gene is TRBJ2-1, the V gene TRBV7-9, with 7 positions matching TRBD1. The CDR3 spans 15 residues. Germline values: CDR1 SEHNR, CDR2 FQNEAQ (reference sequence). The V and J ends lost 5 bases and 4 bases, in that order; junction bases with no gene match: 8. The DNA of the CDR3 is TGTGCCAGCAGCCAGGGGACAGCCCAGTACAATGAGCAGTTCTTC. Encoded protein: CASSQGTAQYNEQFF.

This clone was seen only once. The CDR3: CASSLVQRAGETQYF. The CDR3 DNA reads TGCGCCAGCAGCTTGGTACAGCGAGCGGGAGAGACCCAGTACTTC. The chain is built from TRBV5-1 and TRBJ2-5, with D perhaps matching TRBD2 (6 bases). The V end was cut by 0 bases, the J end by 4 bases, with 13 bases between. The germline V gene has CDR1 SGHRS and CDR2 YFSETQ. The CDR3 is 15 residues long.

V usage is TRBV11-2 and J usage is TRBJ1-4; 12 bases are shared with TRBD1. Germline lookup yields CDR1 SGHAT and CDR2 FQNNGV. The junction had 8 bases not matched to a gene; V was cut back by 5 bases and J by 7 bases. This CDR3 comprises 16 residues. As DNA, the CDR3 is TGTGCCAGCAGCGATGGGACAGGGGGCTTGGGTGAAAAACTGTTTTTT. Encoded protein: CASSDGTGGLGEKLFF.

This clone appeared a single time. The V and J genes are TRBV27 and TRBJ1-1, with 8 bases identical to TRBD1. Unmatched junction bases numbered 9, after V lost 1 base and J lost 8 bases. Germline V CDR1 and CDR2: MNHEY, SMNVEV (reference sequence). The CDR3 contains 15 residues. For the CDR3, the DNA is TGTGCCAGCAGTTTATTTGGGACAGGCTCCCCAGAAGCTTTCTTT. Translated: CASSLFGTGSPEAFF.

V usage is TRBV6-2 or TRBV6-3 and J usage is TRBJ2-1, with TRBD2 identical over 11 bases. The CDR3 totals 17 residues. The V gene end was trimmed by 2 bases and the J gene end by 10 bases; junction bases not matched to a gene: 13. The V gene's germline CDR1 is MNHEY and CDR2 SVGEGT. The CDR3 reads CASSYGVLAGGPGEQFF. DNA for the CDR3: TGTGCCAGCAGTTACGGGGTGCTAGCGGGAGGTCCGGGGGAGCAGTTCTTC.

This clone was found once. This chain uses TRBV12-3 or TRBV12-4 with TRBJ1-1; TRBD1 might be the D (6 bases). V lost 7 bases and J lost 5, with 14 bases in between. This CDR3 has 13 amino acids. The DNA for the CDR3 is TGTGCCAGCACCCTAGGGGGATGGACTGAAGCTTTCTTT. This encodes CASTLGGWTEAFF.

This chain uses TRBV5-1 with TRBJ2-5; D gene unclear. Trimming took 0 bases from V and 3 from J, leaving 6 bases between them. Germline CDR1 SGHRS, CDR2 YFSETQ. The CDR3 spans 13 residues. The CDR3 region is CASSLGSKETQYF. The CDR3 DNA reads as TGCGCCAGCAGCTTGGGGAGTAAAGAGACCCAGTACTTC.

The gene calls are TRBV4-1 and TRBJ1-1; maybe TRBD1 (5 bases). V was cut by 0 bases and J by 1 base, with 9 bases left in between. The CDR3 length is 15 residues. Germline CDR1 is MGHRA and CDR2 is YSYEKL. The CDR3 sequence: CASSQDAGSNTEAFF. The CDR3 DNA sequence: TGCGCCAGCAGCCAAGATGCAGGGTCGAACACTGAAGCTTTCTTT.

This clone was counted a few times. V usage is TRBV30 and J usage is TRBJ1-1; D is possibly TRBD1 (5 bases). V lost 3 bases to trimming and J lost 5 bases, with 16 bases between them. Germline values: CDR1 GTSNPN, CDR2 SVGIG (reference sequence). This CDR3 has 14 residues. The DNA of the CDR3 is TGTGCCTGGAGGGTTGGGTTGGGGGGTACTGAAGCTTTCTTT. Translating it yields CAWRVGLGGTEAFF.

The table lists this clone with a count of one. The chain is built from TRBV27 and TRBJ1-3; 10 nucleotides align to TRBD1. Germline values: CDR1 MNHEY, CDR2 SMNVEV (reference sequence). The CDR3 runs 17 residues. The junction had 7 bases not matched to a gene; V was cut back by 5 bases and J by 0 bases. The DNA for the CDR3 is TGTGCCAGCAGTCCTAGGGACAGGGGACTCTCTGGAAACACCATATATTTT. This gives the protein CASSPRDRGLSGNTIYF.

This clone appeared many times. The J gene is TRBJ2-7, the V gene TRBV10-1; D may be TRBD1 (6 bases). The V gene lost 5 bases and the J gene lost 0 bases, with 11 bases spanning the gap. This CDR3 is built from 14 residues. In germline, CDR1 is WNHNN, CDR2 SYGVQD (reference sequence). CDR3 protein: CASSQDSSSYEQYF. CDR3 coding DNA: TGCGCCAGCAGTCAGGACAGTAGCTCCTACGAGCAGTACTTC.

This chain joins TRBV28 and TRBJ1-2; D gene uncertain. The CDR3 totals 14 residues. Germline lookup yields CDR1 MDHEN and CDR2 SYDVKM. The V end was cut by 2 bases, the J end by 5 bases, with 12 bases between. The CDR3 nucleotides are TGTGCCAGCAGTTTACGAATGGCAGCGTATGGCTACACCTTC. Translation: CASSLRMAAYGYTF.

The V and J genes are TRBV9 and TRBJ2-1; 9 nucleotides agree with TRBD2. Per the germline V gene, CDR1 is SGDLS and CDR2 is YYNGEE. This CDR3 has 18 amino acids. V shed 0 bases and J 5 bases; nucleotides not matched to a gene: 12. The CDR3, as DNA: TGTGCCAGCAGCGTAGTCTCGCGGGAGGGCCGATGGGACAATGAGCAGTTCTTC. Translating gives CASSVVSREGRWDNEQFF.

The gene calls are TRBV10-1 and TRBJ2-2, with D possibly TRBD2 on 5 matching bases. This CDR3 spans 16 amino acids. The germline CDR1 and CDR2 sequences are WNHNN and SYGVQD (reference sequence). Trimming cost V 5 bases and J 2 bases, with 15 bases left between them. Here the CDR3 reads CASSSRGHSNTGELFF. CDR3 nucleotides: TGCGCCAGCAGTTCTCGAGGGCACTCCAACACCGGGGAGCTGTTTTTT.

The J gene is TRBJ1-1, the V gene TRBV28; 9 bases are shared with TRBD1. Germline-derived CDR1 and CDR2 are MDHEN and SYDVKM. V shed 5 bases, J shed 2 bases, and the junction held 9 bases outside the gene matches. The CDR3 consists of 16 residues. DNA for the CDR3: TGTGCCAGCAGTCGTGACAGGGGGGCTCGAAACACTGAAGCTTTCTTT. This encodes CASSRDRGARNTEAFF.